Following are 12 T cell receptor beta chains from one sample sequenced in a study of shared clonotypes between healthy human individuals. TCRdb's copy holds only in-frame clones and misses some; the assay was immunoSEQ multiplex PCR. The profile covers 2 million to 2.5 million clones, with 85% to 95% appearing a single time and 0.37% taken by the ten largest. Sequencing input: naive CD4+ T cells from PBMCs. Subset meaning: CD45RA+ positively selected. These receptor sequences come from a man aged 18 to 30 in good health. Some clones in this sample may be carry-over from other donors' samples.

Notes on this clone: In the same sample, other DNA sequences code for this CDR3. The J gene is TRBJ2-5, the V gene TRBV5-1, with D possibly being TRBD2 (5 bases). Deletions cut 4 bases from V and 5 bases from J, with 9 bases between. Germline loops: CDR1 SGHRS, CDR2 YFSETQ. This CDR3 comprises 12 residues. CDR3 region: CASSLPGETQYF. The CDR3 region has the DNA TGCGCCAGCAGCCTCCCGGGGGAGACCCAGTACTTC.

The J gene is TRBJ1-3, the V gene TRBV18; TRBD1 matches 7 bases. V lost 3 bases, J lost 0 bases, and 8 bases stayed unmatched. The V gene's germline CDR1 is KGHSH and CDR2 LQKENI. The CDR3 loop spans 17 amino acids. CDR3 bases: TGTGCCAGCTCACCCTGGCAGGGGGTCAACTCTGGAAACACCATATATTTT. Residues: CASSPWQGVNSGNTIYF.

The sample holds one count of this clone. The chain joins TRBV28 to TRBJ2-1; D not certain. The germline V gene has CDR1 MDHEN and CDR2 SYDVKM. CDR3 length equals 12 residues. Trimming cost V 3 bases and J 7 bases, with 7 bases left between them. As DNA, the CDR3 is TGTGCCAGCAGTTTTGCCGCAAATGAGCAGTTCTTC. It translates to CASSFAANEQFF.

The chain has TRBV18 and TRBJ2-3; D gene uncertain. Trimming left V 2 bases short and J 5 bases short, with 14 bases between. CDR1 is KGHSH, CDR2 LQKENI, per germline. The CDR3 contains 15 residues. The CDR3 reads CASSPVQAQIDTQYF. CDR3 bases: TGTGCCAGCTCACCAGTACAAGCGCAAATAGATACGCAGTATTTT. Filled out from reference TRBV18 and TRBJ2-3, the complete variable domain reads NAGVMQNPRHLVRRRGQEARLRCSPMKGHSHVYWYRQLPEEGLKFMVYLQKENIIDESGMPKERFSAEFPKEGPSILRIQQVVRGDSAAYFCASSPVQAQIDTQYFGPGTRLTVL.

The chain recombines TRBV6-4 with TRBJ2-3; maybe TRBD2 (5 bases). V lost 2 bases to trimming and J lost 4 bases, with 7 bases between them. The germline V gene encodes CDR1 MRHNA and CDR2 SNTAGT. The CDR3 runs to 13 residues. DNA for the CDR3: TGTGCCAGCAGTGACCGGGGTTCAGATACGCAGTATTTT. Its translation is CASSDRGSDTQYF.

Comment on this clone: Other DNA sequences in the sample encode the same CDR3. The chain combines TRBV19 with TRBJ1-2, with D unresolved. Deletions cut 0 bases from V and 2 bases from J, with 7 bases between. The CDR3 is 14 amino acids. In germline, CDR1 is LNHDA, CDR2 SQIVND (reference sequence). The CDR3, as DNA: TGTGCCAGTAGTATAGATGGACGGAACTATGGCTACACCTTC. Translation: CASSIDGRNYGYTF.

This chain uses TRBV7-3 with TRBJ2-3; D possibly corresponds to TRBD2 (5 bases). The CDR3 length is 13 residues. The germline CDR1 and CDR2 sequences are SGHTA and FQGTGA. With 3 bases removed from V and 4 bases from J, the gap between germline ends came to 8 bases. DNA for the CDR3: TGTGCCAGCAGCTTTACAGCGGCAGATACGCAGTATTTT. As protein: CASSFTAADTQYF.

This clone was detected only once. V and J are TRBV9 and TRBJ2-7; 8 positions agree with TRBD2. The CDR3 runs to 16 residues. The trim removed 0 bases at V and 7 bases at J, leaving 12 bases unmatched. Germline assignment: CDR1 SGDLS and CDR2 YYNGEE. CDR3: CASSVAVGAGEGEQYF. In DNA, the CDR3 is TGTGCCAGCAGCGTAGCTGTGGGAGCGGGAGAGGGGGAGCAGTACTTC. Filled out from reference TRBV9 and TRBJ2-7, the complete variable domain reads DSGVTQTPKHLITATGQRVTLRCSPRSGDLSVYWYQQSLDQGLQFLIQYYNGEERAKGNILERFSAQQFPDLHSELNLSSLELGDSALYFCASSVAVGAGEGEQYFGPGTRLTVT.

The table lists this clone with a count of one. V usage is TRBV15 and J usage is TRBJ2-3; 7 nucleotides agree with TRBD2. V was pared by 0 bases and J by 7 bases, with 7 bases of the junction left unmatched. The germline V gene has CDR1 LNHNV and CDR2 YYDKDF (reference sequence). The CDR3 consists of 15 residues. The chain's CDR3 is CATSRDGASGYTQYF. CDR3 bases: TGTGCCACCAGCAGAGATGGGGCTAGCGGCTATACGCAGTATTTT.

This chain joins TRBV5-4 and TRBJ2-1, with TRBD1 identical over 8 bases. Germline trimming cut 0 bases from V and 2 bases from J; bases unmatched to any gene: 10. Germline CDR1 and CDR2: SGHNT and YYREEE (reference sequence). This CDR3 has 18 amino acids. CDR3 in DNA: TGTGCCAGCAGCTTGGGTGGACAGGGAGCCTCCGCCTACAATGAGCAGTTCTTC. The encoded protein is CASSLGGQGASAYNEQFF.

The rearrangement uses TRBV5-1 and TRBJ2-1; 11 positions match TRBD2. The germline V gene encodes CDR1 SGHRS and CDR2 YFSETQ. This CDR3 region has 18 residues. V lost 3 bases, J lost 3 bases, and 11 bases stayed unmatched. CDR3 region: CASSSGTSGTFFYNEQFF. Here the CDR3 DNA reads TGCGCCAGCAGCTCTGGGACTAGCGGAACTTTTTTCTACAATGAGCAGTTCTTC.

This clone occurred once. The V and J genes are TRBV5-1 and TRBJ2-3, with D perhaps TRBD2 (6 bases). The CDR3 runs 15 residues. CDR1 is SGHRS and CDR2 is YFSETQ in the germline V gene. V lost 3 bases and J 7 bases, leaving 18 bases between the germline ends. DNA of the CDR3: TGCGCCAGCAGCTCCGGGACTGCTCCTGCCCATACGCAGTATTTT. This encodes CASSSGTAPAHTQYF.